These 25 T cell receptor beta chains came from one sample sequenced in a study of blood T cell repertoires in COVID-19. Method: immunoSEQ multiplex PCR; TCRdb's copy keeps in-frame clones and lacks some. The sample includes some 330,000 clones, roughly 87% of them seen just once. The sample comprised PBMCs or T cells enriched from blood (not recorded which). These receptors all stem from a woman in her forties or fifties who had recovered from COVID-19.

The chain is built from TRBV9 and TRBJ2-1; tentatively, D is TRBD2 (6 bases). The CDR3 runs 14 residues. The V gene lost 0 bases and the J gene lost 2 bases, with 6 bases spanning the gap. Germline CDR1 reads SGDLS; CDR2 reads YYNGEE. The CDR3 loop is CASSVAGAYNEQFF. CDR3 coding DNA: TGTGCCAGCAGCGTAGCGGGAGCCTACAATGAGCAGTTCTTC. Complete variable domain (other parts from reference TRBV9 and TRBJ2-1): DSGVTQTPKHLITATGQRVTLRCSPRSGDLSVYWYQQSLDQGLQFLIQYYNGEERAKGNILERFSAQQFPDLHSELNLSSLELGDSALYFCASSVAGAYNEQFFGPGTRLTVL.

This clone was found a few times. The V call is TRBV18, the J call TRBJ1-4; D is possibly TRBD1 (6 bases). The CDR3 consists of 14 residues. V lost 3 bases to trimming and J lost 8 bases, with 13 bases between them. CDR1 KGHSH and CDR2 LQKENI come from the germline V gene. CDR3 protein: CASSPATGQEKLFF. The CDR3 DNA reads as TGTGCCAGCTCACCCGCTACAGGGCAGGAAAAACTGTTTTTT.

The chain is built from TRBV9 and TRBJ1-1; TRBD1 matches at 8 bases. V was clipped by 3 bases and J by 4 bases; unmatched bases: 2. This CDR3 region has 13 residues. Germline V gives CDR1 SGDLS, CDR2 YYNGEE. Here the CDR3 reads CASSGTGLTEAFF. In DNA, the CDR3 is TGTGCCAGCAGCGGGACAGGGCTCACTGAAGCTTTCTTT.

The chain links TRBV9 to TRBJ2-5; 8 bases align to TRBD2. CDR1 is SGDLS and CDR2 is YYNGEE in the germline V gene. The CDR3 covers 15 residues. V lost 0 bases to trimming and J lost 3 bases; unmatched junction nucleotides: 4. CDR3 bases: TGTGCCAGCAGCGTAGCAGCGGGAGTTGAAGAGACCCAGTACTTC. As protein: CASSVAAGVEETQYF.

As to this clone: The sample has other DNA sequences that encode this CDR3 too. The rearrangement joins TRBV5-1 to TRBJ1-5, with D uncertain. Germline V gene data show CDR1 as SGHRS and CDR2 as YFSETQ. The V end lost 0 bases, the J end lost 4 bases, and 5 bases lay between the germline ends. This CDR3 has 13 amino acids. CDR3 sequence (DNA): TGCGCCAGCAGCTTGGCCCCAAATCAGCCCCAGCATTTT. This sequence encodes CASSLAPNQPQHF.

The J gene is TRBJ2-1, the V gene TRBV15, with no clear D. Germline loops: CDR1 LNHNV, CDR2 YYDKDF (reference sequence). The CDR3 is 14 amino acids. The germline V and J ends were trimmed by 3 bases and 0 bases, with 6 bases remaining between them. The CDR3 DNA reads TGTGCCACCAGCAGCCGCAGCTCCTACAATGAGCAGTTCTTC. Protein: CATSSRSSYNEQFF.

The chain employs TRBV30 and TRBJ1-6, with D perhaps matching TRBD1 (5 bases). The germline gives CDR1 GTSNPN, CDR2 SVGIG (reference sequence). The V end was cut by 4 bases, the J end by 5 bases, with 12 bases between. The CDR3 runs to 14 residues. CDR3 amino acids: CAWKGLGNNSPLHF. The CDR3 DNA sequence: TGTGCCTGGAAGGGACTGGGGAATAATTCACCCCTCCACTTT.

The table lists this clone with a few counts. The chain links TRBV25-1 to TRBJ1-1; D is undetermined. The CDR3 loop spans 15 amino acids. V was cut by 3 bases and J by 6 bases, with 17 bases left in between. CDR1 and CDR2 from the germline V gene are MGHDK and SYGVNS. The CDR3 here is CASSDVVRTRAEAFF. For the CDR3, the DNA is TGTGCCAGCAGTGACGTCGTCCGGACTAGGGCTGAAGCTTTCTTT.

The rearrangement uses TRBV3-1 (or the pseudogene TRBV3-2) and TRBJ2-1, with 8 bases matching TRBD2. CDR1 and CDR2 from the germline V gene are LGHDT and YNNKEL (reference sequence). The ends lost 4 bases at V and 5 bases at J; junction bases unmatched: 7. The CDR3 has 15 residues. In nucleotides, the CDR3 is TGTGCCAGCAGCCTCCCTCGGGGGGGTGACAATGAGCAGTTCTTC. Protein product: CASSLPRGGDNEQFF.

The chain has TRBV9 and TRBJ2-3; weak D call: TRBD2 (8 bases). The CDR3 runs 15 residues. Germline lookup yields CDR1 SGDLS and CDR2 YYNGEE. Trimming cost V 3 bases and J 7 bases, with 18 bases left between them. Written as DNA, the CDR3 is TGTGCCAGCAGCGCGGGAGGGGGCGTGCAGAATACGCAGTATTTT. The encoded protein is CASSAGGGVQNTQYF.

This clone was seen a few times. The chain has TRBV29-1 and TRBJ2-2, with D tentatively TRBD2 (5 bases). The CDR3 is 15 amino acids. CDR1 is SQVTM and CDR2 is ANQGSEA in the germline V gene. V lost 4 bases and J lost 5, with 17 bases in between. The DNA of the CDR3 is TGCAGCGTTGTTTCCGGGGTAGGGCTTACCGGGGAGCTGTTTTTT. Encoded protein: CSVVSGVGLTGELFF.

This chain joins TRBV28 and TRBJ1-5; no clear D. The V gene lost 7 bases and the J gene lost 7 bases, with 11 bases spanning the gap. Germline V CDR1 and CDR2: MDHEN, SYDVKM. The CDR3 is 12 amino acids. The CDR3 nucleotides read TGTGCCAGCACGACTATAAGCCAGCCCCAGCATTTT. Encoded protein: CASTTISQPQHF.

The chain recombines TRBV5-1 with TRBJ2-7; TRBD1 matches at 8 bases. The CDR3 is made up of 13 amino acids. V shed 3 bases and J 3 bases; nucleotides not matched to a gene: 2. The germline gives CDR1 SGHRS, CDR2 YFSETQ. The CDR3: CASSSGQGYEQYF. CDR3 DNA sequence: TGCGCCAGCAGCTCAGGACAGGGCTACGAGCAGTACTTC.

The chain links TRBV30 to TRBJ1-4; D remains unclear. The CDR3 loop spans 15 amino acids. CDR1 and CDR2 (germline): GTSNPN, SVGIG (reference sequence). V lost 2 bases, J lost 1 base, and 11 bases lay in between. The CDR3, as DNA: TGTGCCTGGAGTTTTCGGGTCGGAACTAATGAAAAACTGTTTTTT. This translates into CAWSFRVGTNEKLFF.

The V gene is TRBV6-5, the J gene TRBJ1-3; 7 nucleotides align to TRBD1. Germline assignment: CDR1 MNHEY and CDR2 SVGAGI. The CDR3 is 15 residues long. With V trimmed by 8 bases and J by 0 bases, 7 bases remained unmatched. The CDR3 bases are TGTGCCAGCCGCCGGGACAGCAACTCTGGAAACACCATATATTTT. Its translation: CASRRDSNSGNTIYF.

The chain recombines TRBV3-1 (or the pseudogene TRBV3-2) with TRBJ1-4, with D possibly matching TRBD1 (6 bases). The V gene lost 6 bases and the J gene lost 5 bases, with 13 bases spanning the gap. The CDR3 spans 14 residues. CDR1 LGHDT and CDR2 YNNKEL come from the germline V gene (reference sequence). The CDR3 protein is CASREGGLNEKLFF. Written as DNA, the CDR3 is TGTGCCAGCAGGGAAGGGGGACTAAATGAAAAACTGTTTTTT.

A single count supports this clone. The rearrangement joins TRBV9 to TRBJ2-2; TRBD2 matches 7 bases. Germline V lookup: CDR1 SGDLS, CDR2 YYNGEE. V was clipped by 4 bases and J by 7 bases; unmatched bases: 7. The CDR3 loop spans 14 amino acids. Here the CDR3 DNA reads TGTGCCAGCAGCTATTCGGGGGGTGGCGGGGAGCTGTTTTTT. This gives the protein CASSYSGGGGELFF.

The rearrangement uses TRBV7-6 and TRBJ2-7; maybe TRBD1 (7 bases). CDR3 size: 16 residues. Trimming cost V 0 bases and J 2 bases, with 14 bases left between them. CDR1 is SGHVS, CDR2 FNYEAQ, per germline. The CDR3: CASSLATGGQPYEQYF. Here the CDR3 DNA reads TGTGCCAGCAGCTTAGCGACCGGGGGACAGCCCTACGAGCAGTACTTC.

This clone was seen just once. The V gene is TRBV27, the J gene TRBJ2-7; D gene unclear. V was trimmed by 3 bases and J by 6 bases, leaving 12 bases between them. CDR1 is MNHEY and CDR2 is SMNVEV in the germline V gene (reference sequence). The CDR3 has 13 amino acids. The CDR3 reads CASSLKEAFEQYF. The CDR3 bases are TGTGCCAGCAGTTTGAAAGAAGCCTTCGAGCAGTACTTC.

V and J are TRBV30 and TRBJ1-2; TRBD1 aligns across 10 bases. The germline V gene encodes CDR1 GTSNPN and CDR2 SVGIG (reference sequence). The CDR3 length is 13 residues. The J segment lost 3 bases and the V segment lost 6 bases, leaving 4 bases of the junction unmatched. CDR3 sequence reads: CACPGTGDYGYTF. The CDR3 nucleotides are TGTGCCTGTCCCGGGACAGGGGACTATGGCTACACCTTC.

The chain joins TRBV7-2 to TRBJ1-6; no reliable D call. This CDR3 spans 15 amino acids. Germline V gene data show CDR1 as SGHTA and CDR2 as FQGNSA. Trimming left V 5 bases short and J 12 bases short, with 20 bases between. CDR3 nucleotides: TGTGCCAGCAGCCTTACCCCCCCCCGGGGTGTACCCCTCCACTTT. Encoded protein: CASSLTPPRGVPLHF.

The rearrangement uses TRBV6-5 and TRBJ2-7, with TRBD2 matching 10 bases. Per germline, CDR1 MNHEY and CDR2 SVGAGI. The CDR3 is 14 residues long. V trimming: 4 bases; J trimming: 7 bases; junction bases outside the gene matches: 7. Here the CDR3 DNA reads TGTGCCAGCAGTTTGGCTAGCGGGAGTCAGGAGCAGTACTTC. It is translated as CASSLASGSQEQYF.

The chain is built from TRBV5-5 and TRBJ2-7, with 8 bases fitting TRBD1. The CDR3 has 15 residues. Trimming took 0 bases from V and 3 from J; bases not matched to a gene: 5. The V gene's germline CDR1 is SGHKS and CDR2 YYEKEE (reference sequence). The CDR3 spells CASSLAAGGNYEQYF. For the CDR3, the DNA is TGTGCCAGCAGCTTGGCGGCAGGGGGCAACTACGAGCAGTACTTC. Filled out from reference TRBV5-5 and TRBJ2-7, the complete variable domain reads DAGVTQSPTHLIKTRGQQVTLRCSPISGHKSVSWYQQVLGQGPQFIFQYYEKEERGRGNFPDRFSARQFPNYSSELNVNALLLGDSALYLCASSLAAGGNYEQYFGPGTRLTVT.

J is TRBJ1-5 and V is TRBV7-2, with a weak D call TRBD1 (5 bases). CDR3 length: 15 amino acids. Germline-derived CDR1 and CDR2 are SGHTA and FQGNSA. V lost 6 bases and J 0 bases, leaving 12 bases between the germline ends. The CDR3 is CASSYGTYSNQPQHF. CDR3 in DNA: TGTGCCAGCAGTTACGGGACTTATAGCAATCAGCCCCAGCATTTT.

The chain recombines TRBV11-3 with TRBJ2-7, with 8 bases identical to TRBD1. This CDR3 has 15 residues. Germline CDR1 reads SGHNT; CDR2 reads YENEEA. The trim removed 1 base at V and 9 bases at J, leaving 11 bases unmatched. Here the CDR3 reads CASSLGTGGLAGQYF. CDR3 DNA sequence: TGTGCCAGCAGCTTAGGCACAGGGGGGCTGGCTGGGCAGTACTTC.